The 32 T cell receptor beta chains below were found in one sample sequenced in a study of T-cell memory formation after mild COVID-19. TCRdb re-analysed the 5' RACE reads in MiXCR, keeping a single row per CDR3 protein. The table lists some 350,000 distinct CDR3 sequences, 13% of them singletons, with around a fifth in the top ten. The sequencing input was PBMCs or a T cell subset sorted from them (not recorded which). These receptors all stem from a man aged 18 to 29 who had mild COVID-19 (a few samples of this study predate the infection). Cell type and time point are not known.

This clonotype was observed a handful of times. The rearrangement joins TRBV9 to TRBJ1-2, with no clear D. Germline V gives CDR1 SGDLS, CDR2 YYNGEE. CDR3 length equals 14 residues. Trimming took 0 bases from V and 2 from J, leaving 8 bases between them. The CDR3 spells CASSVGEGNYGYTF. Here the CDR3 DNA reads TGTGCCAGCAGCGTAGGTGAAGGGAACTATGGCTACACCTTC.

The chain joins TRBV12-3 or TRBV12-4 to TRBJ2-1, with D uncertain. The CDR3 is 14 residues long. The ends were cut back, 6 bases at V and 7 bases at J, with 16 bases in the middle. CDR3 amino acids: CASSPPGRANEQFF. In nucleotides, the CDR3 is TGTGCCAGCAGCCCTCCCGGAAGGGCGAATGAGCAGTTCTTC.

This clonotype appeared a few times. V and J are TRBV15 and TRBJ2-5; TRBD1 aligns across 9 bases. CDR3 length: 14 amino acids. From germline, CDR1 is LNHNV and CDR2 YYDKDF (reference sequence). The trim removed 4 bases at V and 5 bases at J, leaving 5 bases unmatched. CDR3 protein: CATSMNRGRETQYF. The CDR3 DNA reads TGTGCCACCAGCATGAACAGGGGGCGGGAGACCCAGTACTTC.

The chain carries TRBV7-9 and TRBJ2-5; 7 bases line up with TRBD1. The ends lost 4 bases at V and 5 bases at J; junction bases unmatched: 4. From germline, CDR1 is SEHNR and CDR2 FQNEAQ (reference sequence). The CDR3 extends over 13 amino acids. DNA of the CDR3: TGTGCCAGCAGCTACAGGGGTGGGGAGACCCAGTACTTC. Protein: CASSYRGGETQYF. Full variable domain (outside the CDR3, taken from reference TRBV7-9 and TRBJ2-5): DTGVSQNPRHKITKRGQNVTFRCDPISEHNRLYWYRQTLGQGPEFLTYFQNEAQLEKSRLLSDRFSAERPKGSFSTLEIQRTEQGDSAMYLCASSYRGGETQYFGPGTRLLVL.

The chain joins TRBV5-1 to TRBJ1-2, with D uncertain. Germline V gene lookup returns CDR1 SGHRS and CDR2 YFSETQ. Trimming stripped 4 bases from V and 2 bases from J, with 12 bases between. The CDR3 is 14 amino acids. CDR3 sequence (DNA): TGCGCCAGCAGCCCGTATGAGGGAAACTATGGCTACACCTTC. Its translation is CASSPYEGNYGYTF.

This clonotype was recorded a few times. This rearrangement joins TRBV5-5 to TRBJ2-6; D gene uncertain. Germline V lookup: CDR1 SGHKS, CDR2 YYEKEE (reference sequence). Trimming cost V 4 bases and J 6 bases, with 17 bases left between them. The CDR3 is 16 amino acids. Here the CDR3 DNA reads TGTGCCAGCAGCCATGCCCGACTGGCAGAGGCCAACGTCCTGACTTTC. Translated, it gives CASSHARLAEANVLTF.

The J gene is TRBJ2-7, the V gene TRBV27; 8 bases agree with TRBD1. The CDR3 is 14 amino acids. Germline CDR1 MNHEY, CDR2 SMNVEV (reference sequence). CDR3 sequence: CDSSSYGQGGEQYV. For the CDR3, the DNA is TGTGACAGCAGTTCCTACGGACAGGGTGGCGAGCAGTACGTC.

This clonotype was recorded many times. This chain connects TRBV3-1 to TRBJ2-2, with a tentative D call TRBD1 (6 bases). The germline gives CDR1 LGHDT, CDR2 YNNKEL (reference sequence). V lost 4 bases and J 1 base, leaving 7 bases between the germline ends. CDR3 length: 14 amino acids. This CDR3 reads CASSPDRNTGELFF. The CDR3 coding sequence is TGTGCCAGCAGCCCGGACAGGAACACCGGGGAGCTGTTTTTT.

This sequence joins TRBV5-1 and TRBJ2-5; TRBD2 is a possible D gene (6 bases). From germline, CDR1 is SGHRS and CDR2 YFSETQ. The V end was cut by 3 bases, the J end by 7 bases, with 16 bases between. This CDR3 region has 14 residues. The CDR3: CASSWTTLEGTQYF. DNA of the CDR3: TGCGCCAGCAGCTGGACTACCCTTGAGGGGACCCAGTACTTC.

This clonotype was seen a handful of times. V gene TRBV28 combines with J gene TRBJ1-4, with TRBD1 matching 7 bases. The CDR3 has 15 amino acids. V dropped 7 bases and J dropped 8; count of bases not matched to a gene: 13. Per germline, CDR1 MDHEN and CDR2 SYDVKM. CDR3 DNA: TGTGCCAGCACCACACCGGGACAGAGGGCCGAAAAACTGTTTTTT. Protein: CASTTPGQRAEKLFF.

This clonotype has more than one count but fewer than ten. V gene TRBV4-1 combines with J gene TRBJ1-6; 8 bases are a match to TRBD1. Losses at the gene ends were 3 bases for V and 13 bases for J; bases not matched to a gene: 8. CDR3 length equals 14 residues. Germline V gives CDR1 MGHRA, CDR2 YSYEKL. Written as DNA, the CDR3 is TGCGCCAGCAGCCAGCTGGACAGGGCCGACCCCCTCCACTTT. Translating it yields CASSQLDRADPLHF.

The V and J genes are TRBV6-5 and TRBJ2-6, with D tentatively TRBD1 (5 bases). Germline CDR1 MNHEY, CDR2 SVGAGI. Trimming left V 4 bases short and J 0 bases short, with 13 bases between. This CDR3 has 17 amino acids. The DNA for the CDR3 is TGTGCCAGCAGTTTCTACACAGGAAGCTCTGGGGCCAACGTCCTGACTTTC. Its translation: CASSFYTGSSGANVLTF.

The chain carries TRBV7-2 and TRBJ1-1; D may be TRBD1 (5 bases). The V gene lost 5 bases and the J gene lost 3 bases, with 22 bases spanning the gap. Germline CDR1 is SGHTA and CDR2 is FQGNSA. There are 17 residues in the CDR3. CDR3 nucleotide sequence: TGTGCCAGCAGCGCCAAACAACCCGAGGGGAGTGACACTGAAGCTTTCTTT. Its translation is CASSAKQPEGSDTEAFF.

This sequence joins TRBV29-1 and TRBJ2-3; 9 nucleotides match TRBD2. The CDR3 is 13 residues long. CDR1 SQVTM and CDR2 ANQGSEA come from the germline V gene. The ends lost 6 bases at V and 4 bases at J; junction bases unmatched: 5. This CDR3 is CSVVTSGPDTQYF. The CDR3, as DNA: TGCAGCGTGGTGACTAGCGGACCAGATACGCAGTATTTT.

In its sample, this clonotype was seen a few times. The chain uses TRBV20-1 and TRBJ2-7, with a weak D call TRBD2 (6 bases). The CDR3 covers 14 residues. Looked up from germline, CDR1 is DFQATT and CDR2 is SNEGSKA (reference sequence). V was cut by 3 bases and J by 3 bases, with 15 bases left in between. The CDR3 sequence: CSARFPSGHYEQYF. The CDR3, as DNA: TGCAGTGCTAGGTTTCCGAGCGGGCACTACGAGCAGTACTTC.

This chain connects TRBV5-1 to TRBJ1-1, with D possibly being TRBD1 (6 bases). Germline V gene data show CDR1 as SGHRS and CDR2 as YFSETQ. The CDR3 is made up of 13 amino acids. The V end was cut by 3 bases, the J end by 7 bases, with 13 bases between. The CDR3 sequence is CASSYGQNLEAFF. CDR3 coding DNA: TGCGCCAGCAGCTACGGACAGAACCTTGAAGCTTTCTTT.

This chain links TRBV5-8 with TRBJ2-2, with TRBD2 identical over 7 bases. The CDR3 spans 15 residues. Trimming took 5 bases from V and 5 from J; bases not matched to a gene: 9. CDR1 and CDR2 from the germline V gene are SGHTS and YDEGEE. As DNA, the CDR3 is TGTGCCAGCAGTCCTCAGCGGGGCAGGACCGGGGAGCTGTTTTTT. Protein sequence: CASSPQRGRTGELFF.

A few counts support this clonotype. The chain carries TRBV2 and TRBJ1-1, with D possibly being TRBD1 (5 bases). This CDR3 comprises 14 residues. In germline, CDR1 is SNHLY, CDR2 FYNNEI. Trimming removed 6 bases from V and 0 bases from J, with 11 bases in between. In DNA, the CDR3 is TGTGCCAGCAGATACGACAGACTGAACACTGAAGCTTTCTTT. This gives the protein CASRYDRLNTEAFF.

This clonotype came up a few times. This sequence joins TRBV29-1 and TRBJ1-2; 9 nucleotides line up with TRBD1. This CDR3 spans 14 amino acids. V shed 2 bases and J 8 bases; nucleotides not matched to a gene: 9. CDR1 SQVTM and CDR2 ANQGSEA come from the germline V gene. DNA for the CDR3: TGCAGCGTTGAATCGGGGACAGGGTCGAGGGGCTACACCTTC. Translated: CSVESGTGSRGYTF.

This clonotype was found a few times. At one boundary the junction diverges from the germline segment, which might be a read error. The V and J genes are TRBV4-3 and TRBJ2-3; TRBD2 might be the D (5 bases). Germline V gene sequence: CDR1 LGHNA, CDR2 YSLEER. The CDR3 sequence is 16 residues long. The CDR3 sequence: CASSQDGPGITETQYF. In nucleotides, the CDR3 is TGCGCCAGCAGCCAAGATGGTCCGGGGATCACAGAAACGCAGTATTTT.

CDR3 in amino acids: CASSWLAGGTDTQYF. The CDR3 coding sequence is TGTGCCAGCAGCTGGCTAGCGGGGGGCACAGATACGCAGTATTTT. The chain combines TRBV9 with TRBJ2-3, with 10 bases that match TRBD2. Germline V gene lookup returns CDR1 SGDLS and CDR2 YYNGEE. The CDR3 totals 15 residues. The V and J ends lost 4 bases and 1 base, in that order; junction bases with no gene match: 3.

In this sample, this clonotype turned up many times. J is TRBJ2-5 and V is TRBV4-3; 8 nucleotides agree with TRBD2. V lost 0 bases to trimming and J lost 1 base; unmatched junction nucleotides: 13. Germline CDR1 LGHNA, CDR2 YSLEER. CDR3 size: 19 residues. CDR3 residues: CASSQDLAGGPRLQETQYF. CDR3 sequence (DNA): TGCGCCAGCAGCCAAGATCTTGCGGGGGGCCCCAGACTCCAAGAGACCCAGTACTTC.

For the CDR3, the DNA is TGTGCCAGCAAAGACCCGGGACAGGGTTATTCACCCCTCCACTTT. Protein: CASKDPGQGYSPLHF. The chain links TRBV6-1 to TRBJ1-6, with 9 bases identical to TRBD1. V was clipped by 7 bases and J by 8 bases; unmatched bases: 9. Per the germline V gene, CDR1 is MNHNS and CDR2 is SASEGT. The CDR3 is 15 amino acids.

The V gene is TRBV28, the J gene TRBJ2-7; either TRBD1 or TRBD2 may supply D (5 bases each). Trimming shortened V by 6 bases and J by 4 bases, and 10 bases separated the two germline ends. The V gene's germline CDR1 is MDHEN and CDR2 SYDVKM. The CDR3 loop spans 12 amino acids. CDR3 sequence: CASRGDAYEQYV. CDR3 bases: TGTGCCAGCAGGGGGGACGCTTACGAGCAGTACGTC.

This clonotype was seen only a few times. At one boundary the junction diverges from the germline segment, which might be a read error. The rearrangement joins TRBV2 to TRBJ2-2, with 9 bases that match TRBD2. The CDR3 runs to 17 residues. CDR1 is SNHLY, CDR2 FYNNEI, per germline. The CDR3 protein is CASSEVLAGGSTGELFF. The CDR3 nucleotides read TGTGCCAGCAGCGAAGTACTAGCGGGCGGCAGCACCGGGGAGCTGTTTTTT.

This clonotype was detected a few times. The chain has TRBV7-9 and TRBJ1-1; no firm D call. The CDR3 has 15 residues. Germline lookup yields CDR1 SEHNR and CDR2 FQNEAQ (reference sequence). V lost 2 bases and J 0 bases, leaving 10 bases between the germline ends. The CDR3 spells CASSLQASLNTEAFF. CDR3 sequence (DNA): TGTGCCAGCAGCTTACAGGCCAGCCTGAACACTGAAGCTTTCTTT.

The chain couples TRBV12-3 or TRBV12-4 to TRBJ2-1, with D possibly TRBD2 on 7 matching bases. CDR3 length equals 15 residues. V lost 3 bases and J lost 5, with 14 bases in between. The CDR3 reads CASSLGGGANNEQFF. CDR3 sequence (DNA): TGTGCCAGCAGTTTGGGAGGGGGGGCGAACAATGAGCAGTTCTTC.

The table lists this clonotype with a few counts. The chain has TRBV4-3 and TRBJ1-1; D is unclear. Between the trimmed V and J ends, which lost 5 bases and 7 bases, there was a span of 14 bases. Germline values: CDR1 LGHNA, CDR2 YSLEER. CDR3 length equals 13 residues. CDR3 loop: CASSFIVRDEAFF. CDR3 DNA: TGCGCCAGCAGCTTTATCGTCCGGGATGAAGCTTTCTTT.

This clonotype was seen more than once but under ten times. The CDR3 loop is CASSFRGDGELFF. DNA of the CDR3: TGTGCCAGCAGCTTCCGTGGCGACGGGGAGCTGTTTTTT. The genes are TRBV9 and TRBJ2-2; D is unclear. Germline CDR1 SGDLS, CDR2 YYNGEE. Trimming left V 4 bases short and J 7 bases short, with 11 bases between. The CDR3 is 13 amino acids. Looking up the rest from reference TRBV9 and TRBJ2-2 gives the full variable domain: DSGVTQTPKHLITATGQRVTLRCSPRSGDLSVYWYQQSLDQGLQFLIQYYNGEERAKGNILERFSAQQFPDLHSELNLSSLELGDSALYFCASSFRGDGELFFGEGSRLTVL.

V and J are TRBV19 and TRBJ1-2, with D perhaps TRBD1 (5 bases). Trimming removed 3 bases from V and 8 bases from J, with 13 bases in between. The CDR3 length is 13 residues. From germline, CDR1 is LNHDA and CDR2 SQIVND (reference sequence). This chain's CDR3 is CASSIIGRGGYTF. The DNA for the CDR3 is TGTGCCAGTAGTATTATAGGAAGGGGAGGCTACACCTTC.

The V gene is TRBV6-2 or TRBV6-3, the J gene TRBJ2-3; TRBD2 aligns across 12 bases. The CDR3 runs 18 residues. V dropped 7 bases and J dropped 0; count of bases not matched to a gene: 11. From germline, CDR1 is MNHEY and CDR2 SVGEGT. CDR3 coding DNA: TGTGCCAGCACCAAAGGACTAGCGGGGCCACCTAGCACAGATACGCAGTATTTT. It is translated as CASTKGLAGPPSTDTQYF.

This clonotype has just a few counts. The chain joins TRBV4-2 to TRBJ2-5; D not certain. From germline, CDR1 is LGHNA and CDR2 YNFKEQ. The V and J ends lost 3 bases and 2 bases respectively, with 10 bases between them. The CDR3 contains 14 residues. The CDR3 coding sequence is TGTGCCAGCAGCCAGGACGTCGTTCAAGAGACCCAGTACTTC. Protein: CASSQDVVQETQYF.